Presented here are 21 T cell receptor beta chains from one specimen sequenced in a study of blood T cell repertoires in COVID-19. Some clones are missing from TCRdb's copy, which holds only in-frame ones; the method was immunoSEQ multiplex PCR. The data contain tens of thousands of clones, roughly nine tenths of them seen just once; the ten biggest clones take up 9.1%. Sequencing used peripheral blood. The receptors shown here come from a human donor in a cohort sampled during active COVID-19.

This clone was detected a few times. The chain is built from TRBV7-9 and TRBJ1-1; 7 bases align to TRBD1. The germline gives CDR1 SEHNR, CDR2 FQNEAQ (reference sequence). CDR3 length: 14 residues. The V segment lost 4 bases and the J segment 4 bases; nucleotides outside the gene matches: 6. In DNA, the CDR3 is TGTGCCAGCAGCTACAGGGGCTCGGGCACTGAAGCTTTCTTT. This translates into CASSYRGSGTEAFF.

This sequence joins TRBV6-5 and TRBJ2-1, with TRBD2 as a possible D gene (7 bases). The CDR3 runs 14 residues. V was trimmed by 6 bases and J by 4 bases, leaving 13 bases between them. CDR1 and CDR2 from the germline V gene are MNHEY and SVGAGI. This chain's CDR3 is CASSWGGRYNEQFF. The CDR3 DNA reads as TGTGCCAGCAGCTGGGGGGGGCGATACAATGAGCAGTTCTTC.

The chain employs TRBV11-3 and TRBJ2-1, with TRBD2 matching 8 bases. Looked up from germline, CDR1 is SGHNT and CDR2 is YENEEA. The CDR3 extends over 14 amino acids. J was trimmed by 6 bases and V by 5 bases; bases with no gene match: 6. DNA of the CDR3: TGTGCCAGCAGCACCGGGGGGGGGAGCAATGAGCAGTTCTTC. Amino acid sequence: CASSTGGGSNEQFF. Drawing the rest from reference TRBV11-3 and TRBJ2-1, the complete variable domain is EAGVVQSPRYKIIEKKQPVAFWCNPISGHNTLYWYLQNLGQGPELLIRYENEEAVDDSQLPKDRFSAERLKGVDSTLKIQPAELGDSAVYLCASSTGGGSNEQFFGPGTRLTVL.

This clone is a singleton in its sample. The chain employs TRBV10-3 and TRBJ1-2; tentatively, D is TRBD1 (6 bases). The CDR3 runs 14 residues. Germline V gene data show CDR1 as ENHRY and CDR2 as SYGVKD. Trimming removed 5 bases from V and 4 bases from J, with 14 bases in between. CDR3 sequence (DNA): TGTGCCATCAGTTCAGAGGGGGTCGGCTATGGCTACACCTTC. The encoded protein is CAISSEGVGYGYTF.

The CDR3 protein is CASSSNGQRRQPQHF. The CDR3 DNA reads TGTGCCAGCAGCTCCAACGGACAGCGTAGACAGCCCCAGCATTTT. The rearrangement uses TRBV5-8 and TRBJ1-5; TRBD1 might be the D (6 bases). The CDR3 sequence is 15 residues long. V lost 3 bases and J 7 bases, leaving 17 bases between the germline ends. Germline V gene sequence: CDR1 SGHTS, CDR2 YDEGEE. Drawing the rest from reference TRBV5-8 and TRBJ1-5, the complete variable domain is EAGVTQSPTHLIKTRGQQATLRCSPISGHTSVYWYQQALGLGLQFLLWYDEGEERNRGNFPPRFSGRQFPNYSSELNVNALELEDSALYLCASSSNGQRRQPQHFGDGTRLSIL.

V and J are TRBV28 and TRBJ2-2; possible D gene TRBD2, 6 bases. V dropped 2 bases and J dropped 7 bases, with 8 bases sitting between them. The germline V gene encodes CDR1 MDHEN and CDR2 SYDVKM. The CDR3 is 13 amino acids. In DNA form, the CDR3 reads TGTGCCAGCAGTTTAGCGGGGATCGGGGAGCTGTTTTTT. Its translation is CASSLAGIGELFF.

The CDR3: CASSLGQVTDTQYF. The CDR3 coding sequence is TGTGCCAGCAGCTTGGGACAGGTCACAGATACGCAGTATTTT. This sequence joins TRBV7-9 and TRBJ2-3; 8 bases align to TRBD1. This CDR3 spans 14 amino acids. Germline V lookup: CDR1 SEHNR, CDR2 FQNEAQ (reference sequence). J was trimmed by 2 bases and V by 3 bases; bases with no gene match: 1.

The chain links TRBV28 to TRBJ2-7; 7 nucleotides align to TRBD1. This CDR3 contains 14 residues. From germline, CDR1 is MDHEN and CDR2 SYDVKM. The J segment lost 2 bases and the V segment lost 3 bases, leaving 4 bases of the junction unmatched. CDR3 DNA sequence: TGTGCCAGCAGTTTTTTCCAGGGGGCCTACGAGCAGTACTTC. This gives the protein CASSFFQGAYEQYF.

The chain combines TRBV11-2 with TRBJ2-1; 11 bases map to TRBD2. Looked up from germline, CDR1 is SGHAT and CDR2 is FQNNGV. CDR3 size: 17 residues. The V segment lost 4 bases and the J segment 7 bases; nucleotides outside the gene matches: 12. The CDR3 protein is CASSSQLAGESRNEQFF. In nucleotides, the CDR3 is TGTGCCAGCAGCTCGCAACTAGCGGGGGAATCGCGGAATGAGCAGTTCTTC.

The CDR3 protein is CASSLGTTGYGYTF. Written as DNA, the CDR3 is TGTGCCAGCAGCTTAGGAACCACCGGCTATGGCTACACCTTC. The chain carries TRBV7-8 and TRBJ1-2; no firm D call. The CDR3 is 14 residues long. Germline CDR1 and CDR2: SGHVS and FQNEAQ. V was shortened by 1 base and J by 4 bases, with 10 bases between the two germline ends.

This rearrangement joins TRBV7-2 to TRBJ2-1; 8 positions agree with TRBD2. The germline CDR1 and CDR2 sequences are SGHTA and FQGNSA. This CDR3 is built from 17 residues. After removal of 1 base from V and 4 bases from J, the junction contained 9 bases not matched to a gene. CDR3 nucleotide sequence: TGTGCCAGCAGCTTAGGGAGTAGGGTAGCGGGATACAATGAGCAGTTCTTC. This encodes CASSLGSRVAGYNEQFF.

This sequence joins TRBV27 and TRBJ2-7; 11 nucleotides line up with TRBD2. This CDR3 region has 14 residues. With 7 bases clipped from V and 4 bases from J, the junction kept 6 bases outside the gene matches. CDR1 MNHEY and CDR2 SMNVEV come from the germline V gene (reference sequence). CDR3 nucleotides: TGTGCCAGCACTCCACTAGCGGGAGCTTACGAGCAGTACTTC. Translating it yields CASTPLAGAYEQYF.

In its sample, this clone was seen once. This chain joins TRBV13 and TRBJ1-2; a weak D match, TRBD1 (6 bases). V lost 5 bases and J 0 bases, leaving 10 bases between the germline ends. Germline V gives CDR1 PRHDT, CDR2 FYEKMQ (reference sequence). The CDR3 loop spans 14 amino acids. CDR3 loop: CASSPDSPNYGYTF. The DNA for the CDR3 is TGTGCCAGCAGCCCGGACAGTCCTAACTATGGCTACACCTTC. Combining the CDR3 with reference TRBV13 and TRBJ1-2 gives the whole variable domain AAGVIQSPRHLIKEKRETATLKCYPIPRHDTVYWYQQGPGQDPQFLISFYEKMQSDKGSIPDRFSAQQFSDYHSELNMSSLELGDSALYFCASSPDSPNYGYTFGSGTRLTVV.

The chain is built from TRBV2 and TRBJ2-3; 7 bases are shared with TRBD1. This CDR3 comprises 15 residues. The V gene's germline CDR1 is SNHLY and CDR2 FYNNEI. The junction had 4 bases not matched to a gene; V was cut back by 3 bases and J by 1 base. CDR3 in amino acids: CASSEGDRGTDTQYF. The CDR3 nucleotides read TGTGCCAGCAGTGAGGGAGACAGGGGCACAGATACGCAGTATTTT. The variable domain in full, with the rest retrieved from reference TRBV2 and TRBJ2-3, is EPEVTQTPSHQVTQMGQEVILRCVPISNHLYFYWYRQILGQKVEFLVSFYNNEISEKSEIFDDQFSVERPDGSNFTLKIRSTKLEDSAMYFCASSEGDRGTDTQYFGPGTRLTVL.

The chain combines TRBV6-4 with TRBJ2-1; 10 bases align to TRBD2. Trimming at V came to 5 bases and at J to 12 bases, leaving 7 bases not matched to a gene. There are 13 residues in the CDR3. The germline gives CDR1 MRHNA, CDR2 SNTAGT. The CDR3 region is CASSRLAGEGQFF. Here the CDR3 DNA reads TGTGCCAGCAGTCGGCTAGCGGGAGAGGGGCAGTTCTTC.

This chain joins TRBV5-1 and TRBJ2-1; TRBD2 aligns across 10 bases. J was trimmed by 8 bases and V by 1 base; bases with no gene match: 6. In germline, CDR1 is SGHRS, CDR2 YFSETQ. The CDR3 contains 15 residues. Here the CDR3 reads CASSLTSGEVHEQFF. The CDR3 DNA sequence: TGCGCCAGCAGCTTGACTAGCGGGGAGGTGCATGAGCAGTTCTTC.

This chain joins TRBV6-5 and TRBJ1-2; maybe TRBD1 (6 bases). CDR1 and CDR2 from the germline V gene are MNHEY and SVGAGI. Trimming took off 11 bases at V and 2 bases at J, with 18 bases between the two ends. The CDR3 covers 14 residues. As DNA, the CDR3 is TGTGCCGCAAGCGTAACAGGGACGAACTATGGCTACACCTTC. Its translation: CAASVTGTNYGYTF.

This chain uses TRBV6-6 with TRBJ1-1; D gene ambiguous. Trimming stripped 3 bases from V and 1 base from J, with 9 bases between. CDR1 and CDR2 from the germline V gene are MNHNY and SVGAGI (reference sequence). The CDR3 is made up of 14 amino acids. CDR3 DNA: TGTGCCAGCAGTTATATGGAGGGGAACACTGAAGCTTTCTTT. This gives the protein CASSYMEGNTEAFF.

The V gene is TRBV4-1, the J gene TRBJ1-4; 9 nucleotides match TRBD1. The J segment lost 8 bases and the V segment lost 2 bases, leaving 12 bases of the junction unmatched. Germline V gives CDR1 MGHRA, CDR2 YSYEKL. The CDR3 consists of 17 residues. CDR3 residues: CASSQYTPGQGWEKLFF. The CDR3 nucleotides read TGCGCCAGCAGCCAATACACTCCGGGACAGGGTTGGGAAAAACTGTTTTTT.

This clone was counted a few times. The chain joins TRBV6-5 to TRBJ2-7; 7 nucleotides align to TRBD1. Per germline, CDR1 MNHEY and CDR2 SVGAGI. This CDR3 contains 12 residues. The J segment lost 9 bases and the V segment lost 7 bases, leaving 9 bases of the junction unmatched. DNA of the CDR3: TGTGCCAGCACGGAGACAGGGCGAGCGCAGTACTTC. It yields the protein CASTETGRAQYF.

The gene calls are TRBV5-1 and TRBJ2-7, with D possibly being TRBD2 (5 bases). This CDR3 contains 16 residues. CDR1 and CDR2 (germline): SGHRS, YFSETQ. The germline V and J ends were trimmed by 3 bases and 3 bases, with 19 bases remaining between them. CDR3 DNA: TGCGCCAGCAGCTCCGGGATCTATTCTGGGTTCTACGAGCAGTACTTC. This encodes CASSSGIYSGFYEQYF.